The entry below describes one TCR beta chain. What it binds is unknown. The sample's treatment: oral pan-JAK inhibitor, 5-10 mg twice daily. The sample is drawn from a study of CD8+ T cells in alopecia areata. Study details: A regimen of oral tofacitinib, 5 to 10 mg twice daily, was given to treated patients. Study results and limitations: Significant decreases in scalp clonality and expanded CD8+ clones followed tofacitinib treatment.

Extraction and reverse transcription of RNA yielded cDNA as the sequencing template. Sequencing was performed with immunoSEQ multiplex PCR; in TCRdb, only in-frame clones are kept and a portion is missing. The profile shows under 200,000 clones, about 60% of them singletons. The CDR3 contains 12 residues. With 7 bases clipped from V and 1 base from J, the junction kept 1 base outside the gene matches. The germline CDR1 and CDR2 sequences are SQVTM and ANQGSEA. The V gene is TRBV29-1, the J gene TRBJ2-1, with 7 nucleotides matching TRBD1. The clonotype originates from a human donor with alopecia areata. The material was CD4+ T cells sorted from blood, obtained at week 24, from a patient treated with tofacitinib. The CDR3: CSGGQSYNEQFF. For the CDR3, the DNA is TGCAGCGGGGGACAGTCCTACAATGAGCAGTTCTTC.